The clone carrying this T cell receptor beta chain came up once. Trimming removed 6 bases from V and 4 bases from J; junction bases left unmatched: 8. Looked up from germline, CDR1 is SNHLY and CDR2 is FYNNEI. The CDR3 is 14 amino acids. This entry is derived from a study of blood T cell repertoires in COVID-19. Whole-study context: Nucleic acid was either cDNA or gDNA, and it came from T cells, B-cell-depleted T cells, or PBMCs.

Sequencing used immunoSEQ multiplex PCR; TCRdb keeps in-frame clones, though not all of them. The table shows 120,000 or so clones, with 88% occurring only once. This rearrangement joins TRBV2 to TRBJ1-1; 7 bases fit TRBD1. The sequenced sample consisted of peripheral blood. The receptor's source is a human donor in a cohort sampled during active COVID-19. CDR3 residues: CASRAGTVTTEAFF. The CDR3 coding sequence is TGTGCCAGCAGGGCCGGGACAGTGACCACTGAAGCTTTCTTT.